This T cell receptor (beta chain) was found in a study of a mutant IDH1 vaccine in newly diagnosed glioma (dated by TCRdb to the early 2020s). About the investigation overall: Vaccination started 4-6 weeks after radiotherapy alone, or was given together with temozolomide cycles in the groups whose treatment included chemotherapy. Prior to enrollment, patients had been given standard therapy consisting of radiotherapy alone, temozolomide alone, or radiochemotherapy with temozolomide, with the combination given to most patients. Visit V12 was the week-35 safety follow-up and visit V13 was the week-47 end of study. Peripheral blood samples were drawn at six visits, namely V03 (baseline), V05, V07, V10, V12 and V13. The roughly 34 treated patients were 62.5% male and roughly 38% female, with a mean age of roughly 40 years. Longitudinal TCRB deep sequencing was performed for some 25 treated patients wherever samples were available for exploratory analyses. What the study reported, not specific to this receptor: Selection of PBMC samples for TCRB deep sequencing was based on availability. Pseudoprogression appeared unrelated to alterations in the top peripheral T cell clonotypes detected by TCRB sequencing. According to the authors, sample limitations meant that analyses of patient blood samples could not be reproduced. Vaccine-induced immune responses across multiple MHC alleles were detected in approximately 93% of patients.

The method was the immunoSEQ multiplex PCR assay. Following the manufacturer's protocol, the hsTCRB Kit was used to amplify rearranged TCR beta chain sequences. An Illumina MiSeq was used to sequence the TCRB libraries. Regarding the original processing steps: The kit vendor's proprietary platform handled demultiplexing, trimming and gene mapping. TCRdb took over this immuneACCESS table, retaining in-frame rearrangements with V and J assigned. Such tables are incomplete; in checked studies, under half of the missing clones stem from an unresolved V gene, and the remainder is unexplained. V and J calls and clone size come straight from that table; D and trimming were deduced from the DNA. This sample has under 35,000 clones in its table, and 65% to 80% of those were observed once. The top ten hold approximately 8% of the sample. As to this clone: What this receptor recognizes is not known. The record has no base qualities; no much larger clone is one base away.

V is reduced by 0 bases and J by 3 bases, leaving a spacing of 8 bases between them. For CDR1 and CDR2, the germline V gene (reference sequence) lists MNHNY and SVGAGI. CDR3 length: 14 amino acids, cysteine to phenylalanine. Of the read, only the CDR3 DNA is kept; its 42 bases are in frame from base 1. The sample's time point label, decoded: week 35, safety follow-up. Every vaccine dose consisted of 300 ug of a 20-mer mutant IDH1 peptide in Montanide, administered subcutaneously together with topical imiquimod. Across visits V03 through V10, patients got a total of eight vaccinations, given in weeks 1, 3, 5, 7, 11, 15, 19 and 23. All donors had newly diagnosed IDH1-mutant astrocytomas of WHO grade 3 or 4 that showed loss of nuclear ATRX. The samples were drawn from NOA16, a multicentre, single-arm, open-label phase I trial in Germany that tested a mutant IDH1 peptide vaccine in humans for the first time. Genomic DNA for TCRB sequencing was extracted from EDTA blood using the DNeasy Blood and Tissue Kit.

The chain links TRBV6-6 with TRBJ1-1, with an unclear D gene assignment. Material: PBMCs, obtained from a glioma patient whose treatment included an IDH1 peptide vaccine. This receptor was taken from a man between 45 and 60 years old with glioma. Read as DNA, the sequence is TGTGCCAGCAGTTACTCGTACGGGGACACTGAAGCTTTCTTT. This yields the protein CASSYSYGDTEAFF.